These T cell receptor beta chains were read from a single sample in a study of blood T cell repertoires in COVID-19. Measured with immunoSEQ multiplex PCR; TCRdb has only the in-frame clones, and not every one. Among fewer than 150,000 clones listed, 80% to 85% were seen once. The sample taken for sequencing was peripheral blood. The receptors derive from a human donor in a cohort sampled during active COVID-19. Each CDR3 is given with its conserved first and last residue.

v_gene	CDR3aa
TRBV9	CASSSLAGGPNEQFF
TRBV6-5	CASNTREVQPQHF
TRBV5-5	CASSLAFLGAGGNEQYF
TRBV12-2	CASRQGPSTGSTQYF
TRBV7-9	CASSTPDGGSYNEQFF
TRBV7-3	CASSLTSGQGSGELFF
TRBV19	CASSTRQAVRLEAFF
TRBV19	CASRDRTGANPNYGYTF
TRBV10-2	CASSEGGDFYGGYTF
TRBV5-1	CASSPGGVTDTQYF
TRBV7-9	CASRQGPTEAFF
TRBV27	CASSPAGRSTYEQYF
TRBV2	CASSEVAGAYNEQFF
TRBV15	CATSKEGTALGGANVLTF
TRBV3-1/TRBV3-2	CASSLGTGRYEQYF